These 9 T cell receptor beta chains were all obtained from the same sample, sequenced in a study of blood T cell repertoires in COVID-19 (dated by TCRdb to 2019 to 2021). The library relied on the immunoSEQ multiplex PCR assay. TCRdb holds this immuneACCESS table with in-frame rearrangements only. Some clones are missing; in checked studies, unresolved V genes explain under half, and the rest has no known cause. This sample gives over 120,000 clones in total; over 70% of them show up just once. The ten most abundant clones make up 1.9% of the sample. Sequenced input: peripheral blood. Receptors originate from a woman aged 60 to 75 with acute or convalescent COVID-19.

This clone was counted only a few times. The rearrangement uses TRBV7-6 and TRBJ2-7; 9 nucleotides align to TRBD2. The CDR3 consists of 17 residues. V lost 1 base to trimming and J lost 1 base; unmatched junction nucleotides: 8. CDR1 and CDR2 (germline): SGHVS, FNYEAQ. This CDR3 reads CASSLGALAGPSYEQYF. DNA of the CDR3: TGTGCCAGCAGCTTAGGTGCACTAGCGGGCCCATCCTACGAGCAGTACTTC. Using reference TRBV7-6 and TRBJ2-7 for the parts outside the CDR3, the full variable domain is GAGVSQSPRYKVTKRGQDVALRCDPISGHVSLYWYRQALGQGPEFLTYFNYEAQQDKSGLPNDRFSAERPEGSISTLTIQRTEQRDSAMYRCASSLGALAGPSYEQYFGPGTRLTVT.

The chain combines TRBV6-5 with TRBJ1-2; a possible D gene is TRBD1 (6 bases). The CDR3 runs 13 residues. The V and J ends lost 9 bases and 5 bases respectively, with 16 bases between them. The germline CDR1 and CDR2 sequences are MNHEY and SVGAGI. This CDR3 reads CARMTGLGYGYTF. CDR3 nucleotides: TGTGCCAGAATGACAGGTCTTGGTTATGGCTACACCTTC.

The chain couples TRBV7-2 to TRBJ2-7; D possibly corresponds to TRBD2 (6 bases). V was clipped by 0 bases and J by 7 bases, with 10 bases between them. CDR1 is SGHTA, CDR2 FQGNSA, per germline. The CDR3 runs to 13 residues. CDR3 nucleotides: TGTGCCAGCAGCTTAGCCCTAGGGAGGGAGCAGTACTTC. As protein: CASSLALGREQYF.

The CDR3 DNA follows: TGTGCCAGCAGTTTACCCGGGCAGGGGGCCCACGAGCAGTACTTC. Its protein is CASSLPGQGAHEQYF. The chain has TRBV27 and TRBJ2-7; the match to TRBD1 covers 8 bases. V dropped 2 bases and J dropped 5; count of bases not matched to a gene: 8. CDR3 size: 15 residues. Germline lookup yields CDR1 MNHEY and CDR2 SMNVEV (reference sequence).

The chain employs TRBV10-3 and TRBJ2-1; 7 positions agree with TRBD1. The germline V gene encodes CDR1 ENHRY and CDR2 SYGVKD. The junction had 5 bases not matched to a gene; V was cut back by 7 bases and J by 5 bases. The CDR3 is 13 residues long. CDR3 amino acids: CAIKGTEDNEQFF. Written as DNA, the CDR3 is TGTGCCATCAAAGGGACAGAGGACAATGAGCAGTTCTTC.

The chain joins TRBV7-6 to TRBJ2-7; D might be TRBD1 (5 bases). Germline CDR1 and CDR2: SGHVS and FNYEAQ. With 1 base removed from V and 1 base from J, the gap between germline ends came to 11 bases. CDR3 length: 15 residues. Here the CDR3 DNA reads TGTGCCAGCAGCTTAGGTGCTGGGGCTTCCTACGAGCAGTACTTC. Translated, it gives CASSLGAGASYEQYF.

This clone appeared a few times. V and J are TRBV13 and TRBJ2-1, with a possible D match to TRBD2 (5 bases). Between the trimmed V and J ends, which lost 5 bases and 3 bases, there was a span of 14 bases. CDR1 and CDR2 from the germline V gene are PRHDT and FYEKMQ (reference sequence). The length of the CDR3 is 15 residues. DNA for the CDR3: TGTGCCAGCAGCGAAAAGAGGGAATTCTACAATGAGCAGTTCTTC. Amino acids: CASSEKREFYNEQFF.

The chain has TRBV7-9 and TRBJ1-1, with TRBD1 matching over 9 bases. J lost 5 bases, V lost 5 bases, and 21 bases had no gene match. The CDR3 runs 19 residues. Per the germline V gene, CDR1 is SEHNR and CDR2 is FQNEAQ (reference sequence). DNA of the CDR3: TGTGCCAGCAGCCTCCCCCCGGACAGGGGCTTTCGATCGGGGACTGAAGCTTTCTTT. The encoded protein is CASSLPPDRGFRSGTEAFF.

V usage is TRBV14 and J usage is TRBJ2-7; D may be TRBD2 (5 bases). V lost 6 bases, J lost 0 bases, and 12 bases lay in between. This CDR3 is built from 14 residues. CDR1 and CDR2 (germline): SGHDN, FVKESK. The CDR3 loop is CASRAGGPSYEQYF. CDR3 DNA sequence: TGTGCCAGCAGAGCCGGCGGGCCCTCCTACGAGCAGTACTTC.